Described below is a single TCR beta chain sequence and its context. Its antigen is still unknown. The junction shows a germline mismatch at one end, possibly a read error. This sample's RNA came from whole unsorted tissue. This non-tumor lung sample came from over 3 cm beyond the tumor edge. Newly diagnosed lung cancer patients had thoracic surgery in China, August–late 2014, without prior chemotherapy. These data belong to a study of tumor and adjacent non-tumor tissue in lung cancer. Study information: Histology: under 15 adenocarcinoma, a couple of squamous cell carcinoma, 1 small cell lung cancer.

Per germline, CDR1 SGHNT and CDR2 YENEEA. CDR3 size: 15 residues. A modified ARM-PCR protocol with three rounds of nested PCR amplified TCRbeta. A single record per CDR3 protein comes from TCRdb applying MiXCR to the multiplex PCR reads. This sample has 60,000 to 65,000 distinct CDR3 sequences; over 60% occur once, and the top ten carry under 35%. General study findings and limits: Tumor tissue had significantly higher TCR diversity than normal lung. Shorter survival was associated with higher TCR diversity in tumors.

The chain uses TRBV11-3 and TRBJ2-1, with D perhaps TRBD2 (5 bases). The source material was distant non-tumor lung tissue. This TCR was sampled from a man between 65 and 79 years old with non-small cell lung cancer. The CDR3 sequence is CASTLDRGTNNEQIF. CDR3 nucleotide sequence: TGTGCCAGCACTTTAGATCGGGGAACTAACAATGAGCAGATCTTC.